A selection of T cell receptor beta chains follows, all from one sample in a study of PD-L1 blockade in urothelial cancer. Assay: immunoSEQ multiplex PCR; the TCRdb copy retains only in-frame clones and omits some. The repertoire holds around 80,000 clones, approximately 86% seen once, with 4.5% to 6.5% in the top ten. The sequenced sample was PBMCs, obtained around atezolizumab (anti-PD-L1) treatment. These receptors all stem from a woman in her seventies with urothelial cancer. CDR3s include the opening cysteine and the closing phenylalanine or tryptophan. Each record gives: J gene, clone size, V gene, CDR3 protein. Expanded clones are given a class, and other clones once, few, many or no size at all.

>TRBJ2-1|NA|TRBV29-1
CSAGSGTGGNEQFF
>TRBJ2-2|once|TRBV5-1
CASSTSTRLAGELFF
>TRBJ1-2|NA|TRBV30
CAWSPRMWSQSYGYTF
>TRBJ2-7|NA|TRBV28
CASSGRTSGTVTYEQYF
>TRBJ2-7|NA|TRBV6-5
CASTGRTGFVWEQYF
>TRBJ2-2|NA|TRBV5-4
CASSLMTSVWGTGELFF
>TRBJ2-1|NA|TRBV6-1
CASSETLAVHNEQFF
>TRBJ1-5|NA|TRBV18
CASSPLAQGAVQPQHF
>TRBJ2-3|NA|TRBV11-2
CASSLMASGLASDTQYF
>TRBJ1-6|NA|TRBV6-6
CASRPGQGGNSPLHF
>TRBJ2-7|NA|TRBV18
CASSPHSAGEQYF
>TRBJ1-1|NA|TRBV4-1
CASSRPDLGSTEAFF
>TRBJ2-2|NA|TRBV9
CASGRTDLGGELFF
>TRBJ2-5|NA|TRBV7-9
CASSFKGVGETQYF